The clone carrying this TCR beta chain was detected ten times or more. TCRbeta library preparation incorporated unique molecular identifiers. Each CDR3 protein gets one entry after TCRdb re-called the PCR reads with MiXCR. Among 170,000 or so distinct CDR3 sequences, more than 6.5% were seen once, and the ten largest hold 3%. These data come from a study of T-cell reconstitution after alpha-beta-depleted transplantation in children. The sequencing used PBMCs from the stem cell graft donor, collected from the stem cell graft. The sequence came from a human donor who donated a stem cell graft to a child with Wiskott-Aldrich syndrome.

Written as DNA, the CDR3 is TGTGCCAGTGGACAGTCCTACGAGCAGTACTTC. Protein sequence: CASGQSYEQYF. This rearrangement joins TRBV6-6 to TRBJ2-7, with D tentatively TRBD1 (6 bases). V shed 9 bases and J shed 1 base, with 7 bases lying between them. Looked up from germline, CDR1 is MNHNY and CDR2 is SVGAGI (reference sequence). This CDR3 contains 11 residues.